This T cell receptor beta chain was identified in a study of blood T cells in healthy people across ages. A J-beta primer mix and a sample-barcoded 5' primer were used in a second PCR of roughly 7 to 12 cycles. TCRdb independently ran MiXCR on the 5' RACE reads; one entry per CDR3 protein. The table has around 650,000 distinct CDR3 sequences, roughly 41% seen once. V gave up 7 bases and J gave up 2 bases, with 14 bases separating them. The CDR3 totals 13 residues. Germline loops: CDR1 SQVTM, CDR2 ANQGSEA. The clonotype originates from an elderly man in good health. The sample was blood. The V call is TRBV29-1, the J call TRBJ2-5; D perhaps matches TRBD1 (6 bases). CDR3 DNA: TGCAGCGCCCCCCAGGGGATACAAGAGACCCAGTACTTC. Translation: CSAPQGIQETQYF.